The rows below give T cell receptor beta chains drawn from one sample of a study of beta chain features in type 1 diabetes. Clones were read by immunoSEQ multiplex PCR, and TCRdb kept only the in-frame ones, dropping some. This sample has under 300,000 clones; 20% to 25% occur once, and the top ten carry around 0.011%. The sequenced sample was naive CD4+ T cells from blood. The receptor set was obtained from a woman in her thirties with type 1 diabetes. The CDR3 runs from the conserved cysteine through the conserved F or W. The D gene is left open where the match is weak. Size values are once, few and many counts, or a class for expanded clones, and some rows have none.

D gene	CDR3 length	V gene	clone size	J gene	CDR3 DNA	CDR3 protein
-	12	TRBV29-1	-	TRBJ1-5	TGCAGCGTTGCACAGCCAAATCAGCCCCAGCATTTT	CSVAQPNQPQHF
-	15	TRBV7-9	few	TRBJ2-1	TGTGCCAGCAGCCCCCTAGCGTGGGCGGGAAATGAGCAGTTCTTC	CASSPLAWAGNEQFF
TRBD1	15	TRBV5-1	-	TRBJ2-7	TGCGCCAGCAGCCGTACAGGGGGCAAGTCCTACGAGCAGTACTTC	CASSRTGGKSYEQYF
TRBD2	15	TRBV2	-	TRBJ2-1	TGTGCCAGCAGTTGGTCACTAGCGGGAGGAAATGAGCAGTTCTTC	CASSWSLAGGNEQFF
-	13	TRBV29-1	few	TRBJ2-5	TGCAGCGTTGACGCGGGACTCCAAGAGACCCAGTACTTC	CSVDAGLQETQYF
-	15	TRBV18	few	TRBJ2-2	TGTGCCAGCTCACCACAGGACAGCTACACCGGGGAGCTGTTTTTT	CASSPQDSYTGELFF
-	15	TRBV2	-	TRBJ1-2	TGTGCCAGCAGTATTAGGGAGGGTCAGAGCGATGGCTACACCTTC	CASSIREGQSDGYTF
TRBD2	16	TRBV29-1	-	TRBJ2-5	TGCAGCGTTACGACCAGCGGGAGGGCACTAGGAGAGACCCAGTACTTC	CSVTTSGRALGETQYF
-	15	TRBV25-1	-	TRBJ2-1	TGTGCCAGCAGTGACAGGACAGTGCCCTCTCATGAGCAGTTCTTC	CASSDRTVPSHEQFF
TRBD2	15	TRBV6-1	-	TRBJ2-3	TGTGCCAGCAGTACTAGCGGGATGGGGGCAGATACGCAGTATTTT	CASSTSGMGADTQYF